Listed below are T cell receptor beta chains from one sample, sequenced in a study of T cell responses to AZD1222 COVID-19 vaccine. Clones were read by immunoSEQ multiplex PCR, and TCRdb kept only the in-frame ones, dropping some. The sample holds 150,000 to 200,000 clones, around 87% seen once. Sequences were derived from peripheral blood, sampled 28 days after the second AZD1222 dose. These receptors all stem from an adult who received the AZD1222 COVID-19 vaccine. CDR3s include the opening cysteine and the closing phenylalanine or tryptophan. Each record gives: clone size, J gene, V gene, D gene, CDR3 DNA, CDR3 protein. The D gene is left open where the match is weak. Rows give clone size only sometimes, using once, few, many, or a class for an expanded clone.

. | TRBJ1-1 | TRBV18 | . | TGTGCCAGCTCCTCCCCGTCGCAGTTCACTGAAGCTTTCTTT | CASSSPSQFTEAFF
. | TRBJ2-3 | TRBV11-1 | TRBD1 | TGTGCCAGCAGCCCCGGACAGGGGGGAGTCACAGATACGCAGTATTTT | CASSPGQGGVTDTQYF
. | TRBJ2-7 | TRBV7-9 | TRBD1 | TGTGCCAGCAGCCCGGGGACAGGGACATCCTACGAGCAGTACTTC | CASSPGTGTSYEQYF
. | TRBJ1-2 | TRBV5-4 | TRBD1 | TGTGCCAGCAGCTTGCAGGGGGGGTACTATGGCTACACCTTC | CASSLQGGYYGYTF
. | TRBJ1-6 | TRBV18 | . | TGTGCCAGCTCACCCCGGGCAAACAGGGACTCCCTCCACTTT | CASSPRANRDSLHF
. | TRBJ1-3 | TRBV30 | . | TGTGCCTGGAGTGAGGAAAGCTCTGGAAACACCATATATTTT | CAWSEESSGNTIYF
. | TRBJ1-2 | TRBV7-2 | TRBD1 | TGTGCCAGCAGCCGGACAGGGCTCGGGAATGGCTACACCTTC | CASSRTGLGNGYTF
. | TRBJ1-6 | TRBV11-2 | . | TGTGCCAGCAGCTTAGAAGGTTCACCCCTCCACTTT | CASSLEGSPLHF
. | TRBJ2-1 | TRBV5-1 | . | TGCGCCAGCAGCCCCGGGGGGCGCTCCTACAATGAGCAGTTCTTC | CASSPGGRSYNEQFF
. | TRBJ1-6 | TRBV7-8 | TRBD1 | TGTGCCAGCAGCTTAGCAACACAGGGGGCGAACAATTCACCCCTCCACTTT | CASSLATQGANNSPLHF
. | TRBJ1-4 | TRBV11-2 | . | TGTGCCAGCACCTTAGTCCCGGGGAAACTGTTTTTT | CASTLVPGKLFF
. | TRBJ1-2 | TRBV18 | TRBD1 | TGTGCCAGTGGACAGGGCTTTGATGGCTACACCTTC | CASGQGFDGYTF
. | TRBJ2-7 | TRBV7-9 | . | TGTGCCAGCAGCCCCCCGCGAGGCTACGAGCAGTACTTC | CASSPPRGYEQYF
. | TRBJ1-4 | TRBV4-1 | TRBD1 | TGCGCCAGCAGTACCGACGGGACAGGCGCCCCTTCTGAAAAACTGTTTTTT | CASSTDGTGAPSEKLFF
. | TRBJ2-1 | TRBV3-1/TRBV3-2 | . | TGTGCCAGCAGCCAAGATCGGGGCACCTTGCAGTTCTTC | CASSQDRGTLQFF
. | TRBJ1-5 | TRBV6-2/TRBV6-3 | TRBD1 | TGTGCCAGCTGTTCCCGTGCGGGGACAGATCAGCCCCAGCATTTT | CASCSRAGTDQPQHF
. | TRBJ2-1 | TRBV4-3 | . | TGCGCCAGCAGCCCCAGCGCCTCGACCTACAATGAGCAGTTCTTC | CASSPSASTYNEQFF
once | TRBJ1-2 | TRBV5-6 | . | TGTGCCAGCAGCGGAACAGGGAGCCATGGCTACACCTTC | CASSGTGSHGYTF
few | TRBJ1-5 | TRBV5-1 | . | TGCGCCACCCGCGACCAGGACCCAGGGAGCAATCAGCCCCAGCATTTT | CATRDQDPGSNQPQHF
. | TRBJ1-1 | TRBV7-8 | TRBD1 | TGTGCCAGCAGCTCCGGGACAGGGAGCACTGAAGCTTTCTTT | CASSSGTGSTEAFF
. | TRBJ1-1 | TRBV7-2 | TRBD1 | TGTGCCAGCAGCCCAGCCGGGACAGGGGCCACTGAAGCTTTCTTT | CASSPAGTGATEAFF
. | TRBJ1-1 | TRBV7-3 | . | TGTGCCAGCAGCTTACGGCGAGGCGCTGAAGCTTTCTTT | CASSLRRGAEAFF
. | TRBJ2-5 | TRBV3-1/TRBV3-2 | . | TGTGCCAGCAGCACCCACAGGGACCAAGAGACCCAGTACTTC | CASSTHRDQETQYF
. | TRBJ1-3 | TRBV15 | . | TGTGCCACCAGCAGAGATAGTTCGGGAAACACCATATATTTT | CATSRDSSGNTIYF
. | TRBJ1-1 | TRBV6-5 | . | TGTGCCAGCAGGGCAGGGATCGGGACTGAAGCTTTCTTT | CASRAGIGTEAFF